This passage covers 8 T cell receptor beta chains from one sample sequenced in a study of spatial heterogeneity in lung cancer. Broader study findings: Within tumors, counts of expanded alpha and beta TCRs tracked tumor mutation counts.

Indicated time point: sample taken at primary tumor resection. These receptors have no identified antigens. TCRdb re-called the 5' RACE reads with MiXCR, one entry per CDR3 protein. The repertoire holds roughly 7,700 distinct CDR3 sequences, with approximately 12% as singletons. This specimen was lung tumor tissue, taken at surgery. These receptors were collected from a male donor with early-stage non-small cell lung cancer.

This clonotype was picked up many times. This beta chain turned up in a library designed for alpha chains; as an off-target read, its abundance says little. The rearrangement uses TRBV27 and TRBJ2-7; no clear D gene. Germline V gives CDR1 MNHEY, CDR2 SMNVEV (reference sequence). The CDR3 is 13 residues long. V was clipped by 5 bases and J by 4 bases, with 12 bases between them. The CDR3 DNA reads as TGTGCCAGCAGTCGAAACGGCGGATACGAGCAGTACTTC. Amino acids: CASSRNGGYEQYF.

This clonotype was counted ten times or more. The library was built for alpha chains, so this beta chain is an off-target read and its size means little. The V gene is TRBV27, the J gene TRBJ2-1; D possibly corresponds to TRBD2 (6 bases). This CDR3 is built from 14 residues. Germline V CDR1 and CDR2: MNHEY, SMNVEV (reference sequence). V lost 5 bases and J lost 10, with 18 bases in between. In DNA form, the CDR3 reads TGTGCCAGCAGTGGATGGGACTCCCAAGGGGAGCAGTTCTTC. Translating gives CASSGWDSQGEQFF.

In this sample, this clonotype turned up many times. This beta chain is a stray read from a library made for alpha chains; its abundance is not meaningful. V and J are TRBV7-6 and TRBJ1-5; D might be TRBD1 (5 bases). Per the germline V gene, CDR1 is SGHVS and CDR2 is FNYEAQ. V gave up 1 base and J gave up 5 bases, with 12 bases separating them. The CDR3 is made up of 15 amino acids. The CDR3 DNA reads as TGTGCCAGCAGCTTAGAGGGCAGAGGGGATCAGCCCCAGCATTTT. This codes for CASSLEGRGDQPQHF.

This clonotype was seen many times. For a library built for alpha chains, this beta chain is a stray read; little rests on its size. CDR3 in DNA: TGTGCCACTCAGGGTTTGGGCATTCAGTACTTC. It translates to CATQGLGIQYF. The chain is built from TRBV7-9 and TRBJ2-4, with a tentative D call TRBD1 (5 bases). V dropped 10 bases and J dropped 9 bases, with 13 bases sitting between them. This CDR3 comprises 11 residues. Germline V gene data show CDR1 as SEHNR and CDR2 as FQNEAQ (reference sequence).

This clonotype was observed at least ten times. In a library made to pick up alpha chains, this beta chain is a stray read with a size that means little. J is TRBJ2-5 and V is TRBV12-3 or TRBV12-4; 13 bases align to TRBD2. The V segment lost 4 bases and the J segment 5 bases; nucleotides outside the gene matches: 7. CDR3 length equals 16 residues. CDR3 region: CASSSGLAGVGETQYF. The CDR3 DNA sequence: TGTGCCAGCAGTTCCGGACTAGCGGGAGTTGGGGAGACCCAGTACTTC.

Remarks on this clonotype: The germline gene is not matched at one end of the junction; a read error may be the cause. The library was built for alpha chains, so this beta chain is an off-target read and its size means little. V is TRBV5-1 and J is TRBJ1-1; the D is unclear. The germline CDR1 and CDR2 sequences are SGHRS and YFSETQ. This CDR3 has 14 amino acids. In DNA, the CDR3 is TGTGCCAGCAGCTTCGGAGGGTGGATCACTGAAGCTTTCTTT. It codes for CASSFGGWITEAFF.

This clonotype was observed at least ten times. Since it is a stray read in a library aimed at alpha chains, this beta chain has a size that is not meaningful. The chain is built from TRBV12-3 or TRBV12-4 and TRBJ2-7, with D perhaps TRBD1 (7 bases). The CDR3 length is 14 residues. Trimming cost V 3 bases and J 7 bases, with 16 bases left between them. The CDR3 sequence: CASSLSQGGAEQYF. The CDR3 nucleotides read TGTGCCAGCAGTTTGAGTCAGGGGGGCGCAGAGCAGTACTTC.

Many counts were recorded for this clonotype. This beta chain represents an off-target read in a library built for alpha chains; its size is of limited meaning. This sequence joins TRBV7-3 and TRBJ2-1; 9 bases agree with TRBD2. CDR3 length: 14 amino acids. Germline CDR1 SGHTA, CDR2 FQGTGA. V dropped 5 bases and J dropped 5; count of bases not matched to a gene: 4. CDR3 bases: TGTGCCAGCAGCCCAGGACTAGCGAACAATGAGCAGTTCTTC. This encodes CASSPGLANNEQFF.